Presented here are 19 T cell receptor beta chains from one specimen sequenced in a study of shared clonotypes between healthy human individuals. The method was immunoSEQ multiplex PCR; TCRdb's version includes in-frame clones alone and lacks a portion of them. The sample records about 1.5 million clones, 95% to 99% being singletons. The sample consisted of naive CD4+ T cells sorted from blood. This sample's subset: CD45RA+ positively selected. The receptors were sampled from a young man in good health.

The gene calls are TRBV10-2 and TRBJ1-3; D is unclear. The CDR3 totals 15 residues. CDR1 is WSHSY, CDR2 SAAADI, per germline. The ends were cut back, 2 bases at V and 3 bases at J, with 11 bases in the middle. The CDR3 loop reads CASSEVWGDGNTIYF. Written as DNA, the CDR3 is TGCGCCAGCAGTGAGGTTTGGGGAGATGGAAACACCATATATTTT.

The chain has TRBV19 and TRBJ2-1; D uncertain. Germline CDR1 LNHDA, CDR2 SQIVND (reference sequence). The CDR3 covers 17 residues. V dropped 3 bases and J dropped 6 bases, with 21 bases sitting between them. CDR3 sequence reads: CASSIAFIQFDANEQFF. The CDR3 DNA follows: TGTGCCAGTAGTATTGCCTTTATACAGTTCGACGCCAATGAGCAGTTCTTC.

The gene calls are TRBV20-1 and TRBJ2-1; D gene ambiguous. CDR3 size: 8 residues. Germline CDR1 is DFQATT and CDR2 is SNEGSKA (reference sequence). The V and J ends lost 6 bases and 10 bases respectively, with 4 bases between them. The CDR3 DNA is TGCAGTGCCCAGGAGCAGTTCTTC. Its translation is CSAQEQFF.

V is TRBV27 and J is TRBJ2-5; tentatively, D is TRBD1 or TRBD2 (7 bases each). Per the germline V gene, CDR1 is MNHEY and CDR2 is SMNVEV (reference sequence). V dropped 9 bases and J dropped 5 bases, with 19 bases sitting between them. The CDR3 extends over 14 amino acids. The CDR3 here is CASRRGGAWETQYF. The CDR3 region has the DNA TGTGCCAGTCGCAGGGGGGGCGCATGGGAGACCCAGTACTTC.

J is TRBJ2-7 and V is TRBV7-2, with TRBD1 matching 8 bases. Germline CDR1 SGHTA, CDR2 FQGNSA. J gave up 7 bases and V 5 bases, and 13 bases lay outside the gene matches. The length of the CDR3 is 15 residues. For the CDR3, the DNA is TGTGCCAGCAGCACGTATCAGGGGGCGTATCAGGAGCAGTACTTC. The encoded protein is CASSTYQGAYQEQYF.

The rearrangement joins TRBV7-9 to TRBJ2-5, with 8 bases matching TRBD1. J gave up 2 bases and V 5 bases, and 13 bases lay outside the gene matches. This CDR3 has 17 residues. The germline V gene has CDR1 SEHNR and CDR2 FQNEAQ (reference sequence). CDR3 sequence reads: CASSPTTGEEWQETQYF. The CDR3 nucleotides read TGTGCCAGCAGCCCAACGACAGGGGAGGAGTGGCAAGAGACCCAGTACTTC.

The V and J genes are TRBV27 and TRBJ2-1; D gene ambiguous. In germline, CDR1 is MNHEY, CDR2 SMNVEV (reference sequence). This CDR3 contains 14 residues. V shed 2 bases and J shed 8 bases, with 13 bases lying between them. In DNA form, the CDR3 reads TGTGCCAGCAGTTTACGGGCCAGTCAGTATGAGCAGTTCTTC. Protein product: CASSLRASQYEQFF.

This chain connects TRBV6-5 to TRBJ2-2; 13 nucleotides match TRBD2. The CDR3 length is 14 residues. Germline V gives CDR1 MNHEY, CDR2 SVGAGI. The V and J ends lost 8 bases and 5 bases, in that order; junction bases with no gene match: 2. Here the CDR3 DNA reads TGTGCCAGCGGGGGACTAGCGGGAACCGGGGAGCTGTTTTTT. Protein: CASGGLAGTGELFF.

The chain uses TRBV28 and TRBJ2-7; D not resolved. This CDR3 spans 15 amino acids. Per germline, CDR1 MDHEN and CDR2 SYDVKM. V was pared by 7 bases and J by 6 bases, with 22 bases between. CDR3 coding DNA: TGTGCCAGCACCCCATGGCTAGTCCGGATAACCGAGCAGTACTTC. This sequence encodes CASTPWLVRITEQYF. The whole variable domain, filled in from reference TRBV28 and TRBJ2-7, reads DVKVTQSSRYLVKRTGEKVFLECVQDMDHENMFWYRQDPGLGLRLIYFSYDVKMKEKGDIPEGYSVSREKKERFSLILESASTNQTSMYLCASTPWLVRITEQYFGPGTRLTVT.

The V call is TRBV18, the J call TRBJ2-3; TRBD2 matches at 11 bases. CDR1 and CDR2 from the germline V gene are KGHSH and LQKENI. This CDR3 is built from 16 residues. With V trimmed by 5 bases and J by 6 bases, 10 bases remained unmatched. The CDR3, as DNA: TGTGCCAGCTCAACGATAGCGGGAGGGCCCTTGGATACGCAGTATTTT. Translating it yields CASSTIAGGPLDTQYF.

Note on this clone: The junction differs from germline at one of its ends, possibly a read error. The chain couples TRBV7-9 to TRBJ2-1; perhaps TRBD2 as D (6 bases). Germline CDR1 SEHNR, CDR2 FQNEAQ (reference sequence). CDR3 length equals 12 residues. The CDR3 DNA is TGTGCCAGCAGGGCGGGGTACAATGATCAGTTCTTC. Translated, it gives CASRAGYNDQFF.

The rearrangement joins TRBV11-2 to TRBJ2-5, with 7 bases matching TRBD1. From germline, CDR1 is SGHAT and CDR2 FQNNGV. The CDR3 covers 14 residues. V dropped 5 bases and J dropped 5; count of bases not matched to a gene: 8. The CDR3 reads CASSRGTVGETQYF. The DNA for the CDR3 is TGTGCCAGCAGCCGTGGGACAGTGGGGGAGACCCAGTACTTC.

The chain carries TRBV6-4 and TRBJ2-1, with D maybe TRBD2 (5 bases). The germline gives CDR1 MRHNA, CDR2 SNTAGT. Trimming took 0 bases from V and 3 from J, leaving 12 bases between them. There are 16 residues in the CDR3. CDR3 sequence (DNA): TGTGCCAGCAGTGACTCCCACTTCGAGGGCTACAATGAGCAGTTCTTC. Protein product: CASSDSHFEGYNEQFF.

Written as DNA, the CDR3 is TGTGCCAGCAGACAGGGTTTGAATCAGCCCCAGCATTTT. It encodes CASRQGLNQPQHF. The rearrangement joins TRBV25-1 to TRBJ1-5; D is perhaps TRBD1 (6 bases). The CDR3 totals 13 residues. V lost 6 bases and J lost 4, with 10 bases in between. Germline CDR1 MGHDK, CDR2 SYGVNS.

This chain's CDR3 is CASSGMTGSTQYF. The CDR3 DNA reads TGTGCCAGCAGCGGGATGACAGGTTCGACCCAGTACTTC. The chain links TRBV9 to TRBJ2-5; tentatively, D is TRBD1 (6 bases). Trimming pared 3 bases from V and 7 bases from J, leaving 13 bases between. CDR1 is SGDLS, CDR2 YYNGEE, per germline. The CDR3 spans 13 residues. Combining the CDR3 with reference TRBV9 and TRBJ2-5 gives the whole variable domain DSGVTQTPKHLITATGQRVTLRCSPRSGDLSVYWYQQSLDQGLQFLIQYYNGEERAKGNILERFSAQQFPDLHSELNLSSLELGDSALYFCASSGMTGSTQYFGPGTRLLVL.

This chain links TRBV7-6 with TRBJ1-2, with 8 bases aligning to TRBD1. The CDR3 spans 13 residues. The germline V gene has CDR1 SGHVS and CDR2 FNYEAQ. V dropped 5 bases and J dropped 8; count of bases not matched to a gene: 7. The chain's CDR3 is CASSIDRGGGYTF. Here the CDR3 DNA reads TGTGCCAGCAGCATCGACAGGGGTGGAGGCTACACCTTC. Combining the CDR3 with reference TRBV7-6 and TRBJ1-2 gives the whole variable domain GAGVSQSPRYKVTKRGQDVALRCDPISGHVSLYWYRQALGQGPEFLTYFNYEAQQDKSGLPNDRFSAERPEGSISTLTIQRTEQRDSAMYRCASSIDRGGGYTFGSGTRLTVV.

This chain uses TRBV5-4 with TRBJ2-5; 9 bases line up with TRBD1. CDR1 and CDR2 from the germline V gene are SGHNT and YYREEE (reference sequence). The V and J ends lost 4 bases and 2 bases, in that order; junction bases with no gene match: 9. CDR3 size: 16 residues. The CDR3 region has the DNA TGTGCCAGCAGCCCCAAGGACAGGGGCTCTCAAGAGACCCAGTACTTC. Protein: CASSPKDRGSQETQYF.

This clone was counted a single time. The chain links TRBV5-5 to TRBJ1-2; D is perhaps TRBD1 (5 bases). The V and J ends lost 3 bases and 8 bases respectively, with 26 bases between them. Germline V gene lookup returns CDR1 SGHKS and CDR2 YYEKEE (reference sequence). The CDR3 totals 17 residues. Here the CDR3 DNA reads TGTGCCAGCAGCTCAATGGGGGTCGGCGGCAGCGCCGGAGGCTACACCTTC. Amino acids: CASSSMGVGGSAGGYTF.

J is TRBJ2-1 and V is TRBV28; 8 nucleotides align to TRBD1. After removal of 10 bases from V and 4 bases from J, the junction contained 12 bases not matched to a gene. Germline CDR1 is MDHEN and CDR2 is SYDVKM. The CDR3 is made up of 15 amino acids. The CDR3 coding sequence is TGTGCCACCAACAGCAGGGGGCAAGGGTACAATGAGCAGTTCTTC. As protein: CATNSRGQGYNEQFF.